This TCR beta chain comes out of a study of cytomegalovirus exposure and HLA in healthy donors. PCR primers comprised 60 Vbeta and 13 Jbeta primers. Only in-frame clones appear in the TCRdb table, and some are missing; sequencing was by immunoSEQ multiplex PCR. Here the sample spans about 210,000 clones, roughly 82% being singletons. Regarding this clone: The antigen is undetermined.

The study, taken as a whole, reports: The authors excluded some V segments, including TRBV6-2 and TRBV6-3, as indistinguishable. An Asian-associated ancestry cluster reportedly showed fewer N-insertions than the approximately 690-donor mean in a later analysis. Researchers counted around 160 TCR beta chains as cytomegalovirus-associated.

This CDR3 is built from 13 residues. V was shortened by 7 bases and J by 0 bases, with 7 bases between the two germline ends. Looked up from germline, CDR1 is SNHLY and CDR2 is FYNNEI. Sample: PBMCs. J is TRBJ1-3 and V is TRBV2, with unresolved D. This receptor was identified in a man aged 35 to 55 in good health and CMV-seropositive. CDR3 coding DNA: TGTGCCAGCAAAGAGCTCTCTGGAAACACCATATATTTT. This gives the protein CASKELSGNTIYF. Combining the CDR3 with reference TRBV2 and TRBJ1-3 gives the whole variable domain EPEVTQTPSHQVTQMGQEVILRCVPISNHLYFYWYRQILGQKVEFLVSFYNNEISEKSEIFDDQFSVERPDGSNFTLKIRSTKLEDSAMYFCASKELSGNTIYFGEGSWLTVV.